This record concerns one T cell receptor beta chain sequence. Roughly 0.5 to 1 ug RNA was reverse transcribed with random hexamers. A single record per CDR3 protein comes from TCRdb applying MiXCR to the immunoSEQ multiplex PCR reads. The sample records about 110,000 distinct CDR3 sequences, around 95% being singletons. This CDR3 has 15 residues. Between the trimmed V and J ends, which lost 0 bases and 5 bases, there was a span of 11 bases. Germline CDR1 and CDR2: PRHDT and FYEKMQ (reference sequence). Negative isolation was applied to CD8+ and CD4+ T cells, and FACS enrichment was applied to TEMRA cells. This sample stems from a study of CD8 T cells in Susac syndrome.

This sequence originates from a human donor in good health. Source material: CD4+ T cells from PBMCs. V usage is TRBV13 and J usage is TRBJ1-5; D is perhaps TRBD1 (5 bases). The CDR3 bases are TGTGCCAGCAGCTTAGGGGGACCGGGAGATCAGCCCCAGCATTTT. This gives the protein CASSLGGPGDQPQHF.